Each of the 4 T cell receptor beta chains below was sequenced from the same sample in a study of blood T cell repertoires in COVID-19. Sequencing was performed with immunoSEQ multiplex PCR; in TCRdb, only in-frame clones are kept and a portion is missing. Of some 530,000 clones listed, approximately 83% are singletons. The sequenced sample was peripheral blood. Receptors originate from a human donor in a cohort sampled during active COVID-19.

This chain connects TRBV11-3 to TRBJ2-1, with 12 bases identical to TRBD2. The CDR3 is made up of 18 amino acids. The ends lost 0 bases at V and 8 bases at J; junction bases unmatched: 11. The germline CDR1 and CDR2 sequences are SGHNT and YENEEA. The CDR3 DNA reads TGTGCCAGCAGCTTAGAGGGGGTCCTAGCGGGAGGGTCCCATGAGCAGTTCTTC. Its translation is CASSLEGVLAGGSHEQFF.

Turning to this clone: This specimen includes other DNA sequences encoding the same CDR3. The chain recombines TRBV24-1 with TRBJ1-1; D remains ambiguous. The germline V and J ends were trimmed by 4 bases and 1 base, with 9 bases remaining between them. The CDR3 length is 14 residues. Germline assignment: CDR1 KGHDR and CDR2 SFDVKD. The chain's CDR3 is CATSDPGENTEAFF. CDR3 in DNA: TGTGCCACCAGTGACCCCGGTGAGAACACTGAAGCTTTCTTT.

The count of this clone is one. The rearrangement links TRBV7-2 to TRBJ1-2; 9 nucleotides match TRBD1. The CDR3 contains 15 residues. V shed 6 bases and J 1 base; nucleotides not matched to a gene: 6. The germline CDR1 and CDR2 sequences are SGHTA and FQGNSA. The CDR3 spells CASRLGTGINYGYTF. DNA of the CDR3: TGTGCCAGCAGACTCGGGACAGGGATTAACTATGGCTACACCTTC.

This chain links TRBV7-2 with TRBJ1-5; TRBD1 matches 8 bases. Germline-derived CDR1 and CDR2 are SGHTA and FQGNSA. J lost 7 bases, V lost 5 bases, and 10 bases had no gene match. This CDR3 is built from 15 residues. CDR3: CASSQDGQGYQPQHF. The CDR3 region has the DNA TGTGCCAGCAGCCAAGATGGACAGGGATACCAGCCCCAGCATTTT.